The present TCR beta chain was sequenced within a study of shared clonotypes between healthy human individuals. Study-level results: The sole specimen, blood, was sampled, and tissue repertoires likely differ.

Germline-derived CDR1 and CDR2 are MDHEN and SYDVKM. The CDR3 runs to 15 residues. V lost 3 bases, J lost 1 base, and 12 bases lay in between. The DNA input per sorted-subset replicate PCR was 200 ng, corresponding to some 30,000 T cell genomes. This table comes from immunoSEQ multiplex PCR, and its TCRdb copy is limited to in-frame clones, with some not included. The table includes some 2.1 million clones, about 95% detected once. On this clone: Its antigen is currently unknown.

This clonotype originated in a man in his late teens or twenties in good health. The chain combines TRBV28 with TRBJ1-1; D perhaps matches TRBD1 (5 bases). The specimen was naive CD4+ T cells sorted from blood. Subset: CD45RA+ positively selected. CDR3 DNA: TGTGCCAGCAGTTTTCATCTGGACACGAACACTGAAGCTTTCTTT. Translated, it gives CASSFHLDTNTEAFF.